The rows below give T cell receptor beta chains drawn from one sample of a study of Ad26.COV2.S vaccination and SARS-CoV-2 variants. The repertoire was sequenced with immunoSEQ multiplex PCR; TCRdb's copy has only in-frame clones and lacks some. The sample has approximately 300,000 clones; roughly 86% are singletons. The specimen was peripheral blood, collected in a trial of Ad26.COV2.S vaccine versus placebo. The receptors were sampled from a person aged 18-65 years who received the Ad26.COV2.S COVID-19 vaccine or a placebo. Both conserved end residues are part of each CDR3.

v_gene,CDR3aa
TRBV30,CAWSRGTGVRTSSYEQYF
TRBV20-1,CSASREYSNQPQHF
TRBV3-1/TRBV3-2,CASSQDRPKGETQYF
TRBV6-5,CASTGDRYTEAFF
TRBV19,CASSNPWTRRDEQYF
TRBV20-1,CSASRGRSYEQYF
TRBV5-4,CASSNLRSTSGGLQETQYF
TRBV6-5,CASCRTGPANEKLFF
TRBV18,CASSLRPQGTDTQYF
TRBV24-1,CAIRPLGHTGELFF
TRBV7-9,CASSLRAGGNTEAFF
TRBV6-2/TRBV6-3,CASSYSSYRSNTEAFF
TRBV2,CASSEGQHYEQYF
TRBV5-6,CASSLVVPIRDTQYF
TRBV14,CASSQTGNQPQHF
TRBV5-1,CASSLGGLAGQETQYF
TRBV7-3,CASSEPGTGNGYTF
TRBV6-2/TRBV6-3,CASSYSNGITEAFF
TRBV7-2,CASSYRSGGLYNEQFF
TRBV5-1,CASSSGQVQQTDTQYF
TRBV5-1,CASSPAPGLTGNTIYF
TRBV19,CASSSGTWNTGELFF
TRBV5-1,CASSKGQEAYGYTF
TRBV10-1,CASSVPDYGQPQHF
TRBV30,CAWSKGQGRYNEQFF
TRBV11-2,CASSLGGIVNAFF
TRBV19,CASSNRGTGGLNTEAFF
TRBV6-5,CASSYQRGSSYEQYF
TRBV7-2,CASSLVNSDGELFF
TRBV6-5,CASSYRGLVGYTF